Below, 23 T cell receptor beta chains from the same sample are listed, as sequenced in a study of blood T cells in healthy people across ages. The use of a sample-barcoded 5' primer and a J-beta primer mix characterized a second PCR of roughly 7 to 11 cycles. TCRdb redid the calling of the 5' RACE reads with MiXCR, one entry per CDR3 protein. Here the sample spans 650,000 to 1,000,000 distinct CDR3 sequences, under 40% being singletons. Material for sequencing was blood. The receptors shown here come from a man between 18 and 29 years old in good health.

The V gene is TRBV29-1, the J gene TRBJ2-3; weak D call: TRBD1 (5 bases). V was shortened by 6 bases and J by 14 bases, with 21 bases between the two germline ends. The CDR3 extends over 12 amino acids. Per the germline V gene, CDR1 is SQVTM and CDR2 is ANQGSEA. CDR3: CSVRLPDKVGYF. The DNA of the CDR3 is TGCAGCGTCCGACTCCCGGACAAGGTTGGGTATTTT.

V and J are TRBV12-3 or TRBV12-4 and TRBJ1-5; D might be TRBD1 (5 bases). This CDR3 spans 14 amino acids. With 7 bases removed from V and 7 bases from J, the gap between germline ends came to 17 bases. The CDR3 bases are TGTGCCAGCACCTCTGGCGACAGAACCCAGCCCCAGCATTTT. It encodes CASTSGDRTQPQHF.

J is TRBJ1-3 and V is TRBV28, with a possible D match to TRBD1 (6 bases). The CDR3 extends over 16 amino acids. Deletions cut 2 bases from V and 0 bases from J, with 11 bases between. Germline V gene data show CDR1 as MDHEN and CDR2 as SYDVKM. The CDR3 DNA follows: TGTGCCAGCAGTTTACCCTTGACAGGCTCTGGAAACACCATATATTTT. Amino acid sequence: CASSLPLTGSGNTIYF.

This clonotype was seen repeatedly, ten times or more. This chain joins TRBV27 and TRBJ1-6, with 7 positions matching TRBD1. Germline-derived CDR1 and CDR2 are MNHEY and SMNVEV (reference sequence). This CDR3 spans 15 amino acids. V lost 5 bases and J lost 10; bases outside the gene matches: 11. The CDR3 DNA sequence: TGTGCCAGCAGTCTCCAACGACAGGGCGGCTCACCCCTCCACTTT. This translates into CASSLQRQGGSPLHF.

There are many counts of this clonotype. The J gene is TRBJ2-1, the V gene TRBV4-2, with a possible D match to TRBD2 (6 bases). Trimming took 7 bases from V and 0 from J, leaving 16 bases between them. Germline V CDR1 and CDR2: LGHNA, YNFKEQ. This CDR3 has 16 amino acids. CDR3 DNA sequence: TGTGCCAGCACCCTAGGGACTCGGAGCTCCTACAATGAGCAGTTCTTC. This translates into CASTLGTRSSYNEQFF.

This clonotype occurred many times. The V gene is TRBV12-3 or TRBV12-4, the J gene TRBJ2-1; D is undetermined. The V end was cut by 6 bases, the J end by 6 bases, with 15 bases between. The CDR3 is 14 amino acids. Here the CDR3 DNA reads TGTGCCAGCAGCCCCCCCGCTAGTAGCAATGAGCAGTTCTTC. It translates to CASSPPASSNEQFF.

The V call is TRBV5-1, the J call TRBJ2-1, with D hard to call. Germline values: CDR1 SGHRS, CDR2 YFSETQ. This CDR3 contains 13 residues. V was clipped by 2 bases and J by 13 bases, with 16 bases between them. DNA for the CDR3: TGCGCCAGCAGCTTCCCAGAGATGAAGACCCAGTTCTTC. Encoded protein: CASSFPEMKTQFF.

V gene TRBV7-9 combines with J gene TRBJ2-1; 9 bases agree with TRBD1. Trimming at V came to 5 bases and at J to 4 bases, leaving 9 bases not matched to a gene. Germline assignment: CDR1 SEHNR and CDR2 FQNEAQ (reference sequence). The CDR3 loop spans 16 amino acids. The CDR3 DNA is TGTGCCAGCAGCACGACAGGGGGGTCGTGGTACAATGAGCAGTTCTTC. Translating it yields CASSTTGGSWYNEQFF.

This chain connects TRBV7-2 to TRBJ2-4; 13 bases line up with TRBD2. The germline V gene has CDR1 SGHTA and CDR2 FQGNSA. The CDR3 is 14 residues long. V dropped 2 bases and J dropped 14; count of bases not matched to a gene: 6. DNA of the CDR3: TGTGCCAGCAGCTTACCCGGACTAGCGGGAGAGAAGTACTTC. Translation gives CASSLPGLAGEKYF.

As regards this clonotype: Given a much more abundant clone one base away, this may be a read error. The genes are TRBV12-3 or TRBV12-4 and TRBJ2-5; TRBD2 aligns across 7 bases. V trimming: 0 bases; J trimming: 11 bases; junction bases outside the gene matches: 15. The CDR3 runs 16 residues. The CDR3 is CASSLALVAGLGEQYF. CDR3 DNA sequence: TGTGCCAGCAGTTTAGCGCTGGTAGCGGGTCTTGGGGAGCAGTACTTC.

The chain combines TRBV7-8 with TRBJ2-3, with D unresolved. Germline assignment: CDR1 SGHVS and CDR2 FQNEAQ. This CDR3 has 14 amino acids. Trimming left V 2 bases short and J 8 bases short, with 14 bases between. In DNA form, the CDR3 reads TGTGCCAGCAGCTTAAGGGCCACCCTCGGTACGCAGTATTTT. It codes for CASSLRATLGTQYF.

The chain couples TRBV4-3 to TRBJ1-2; 8 bases align to TRBD1. The ends lost 2 bases at V and 8 bases at J; junction bases unmatched: 7. The germline gives CDR1 LGHNA, CDR2 YSLEER. The length of the CDR3 is 14 residues. CDR3 region: CASSQTGQVMGYTF. The CDR3 DNA follows: TGCGCCAGCAGCCAAACGGGACAGGTTATGGGCTACACCTTC.

The chain combines TRBV13 with TRBJ2-7; perhaps TRBD1 as D (6 bases). This CDR3 is 16 amino acids long. V lost 4 bases to trimming and J lost 7 bases, with 23 bases between them. CDR1 PRHDT and CDR2 FYEKMQ come from the germline V gene (reference sequence). The CDR3 protein is CASSSGQDSTYNEQYF. CDR3 nucleotide sequence: TGTGCCAGCAGCTCCGGTCAGGACAGTACCTACAATGAGCAGTACTTC.

In the case of this clonotype: This is likely a read error, given that the CDR3 carries no conserved phenylalanine or tryptophan at its end. The rearrangement uses TRBV4-3 and TRBJ2-1; D is unclear. With the DNA end fitting TRBJ2-7 better, the J assignment may be wrong. The CDR3 is 15 amino acids. The germline CDR1 and CDR2 sequences are LGHNA and YSLEER. Here the CDR3 reads CASSLGRDPYNEQYL. CDR3 DNA: TGCGCCAGCAGCTTAGGACGCGACCCTTACAATGAGCAGTACCTC.

The chain has TRBV7-2 and TRBJ2-5; 9 bases map to TRBD2. The CDR3 consists of 18 residues. Per germline, CDR1 SGHTA and CDR2 FQGNSA. V lost 4 bases to trimming and J lost 5 bases; unmatched junction nucleotides: 17. CDR3 DNA: TGTGCCAGCAGCTCGTGGGCTAGCGGGGAGGCCATGGGGGAGACCCAGTACTTC. Protein sequence: CASSSWASGEAMGETQYF.

This clonotype appeared many times. The chain couples TRBV4-3 to TRBJ2-5; 9 nucleotides match TRBD2. CDR1 is LGHNA, CDR2 YSLEER, per germline. V lost 4 bases, J lost 3 bases, and 12 bases stayed unmatched. This CDR3 is built from 17 residues. CDR3 in DNA: TGCGCCAGCAGCCGGAATCTAGCGGGGCCAAGGGAAGAGACCCAGTACTTC. Translating gives CASSRNLAGPREETQYF.

V and J are TRBV29-1 and TRBJ2-5, with D unclear. CDR3 length: 14 residues. The V end was cut by 5 bases, the J end by 2 bases, with 15 bases between. Looked up from germline, CDR1 is SQVTM and CDR2 is ANQGSEA. The chain's CDR3 is CSVRLGNNQETQYF. Here the CDR3 DNA reads TGCAGCGTTCGGCTTGGGAACAATCAAGAGACCCAGTACTTC.

Comments on this clonotype: One junction end disagrees with the germline gene, perhaps due to a read error. The rearrangement links TRBV30 to TRBJ1-1; weak D call: TRBD1 (6 bases). The CDR3 has 12 residues. Germline V gene sequence: CDR1 GTSNPN, CDR2 SVGIG (reference sequence). The CDR3 DNA is TGTGCCGGGGGCGCAGGGTTCACTGAAGTTTTCTTT. Translated, it gives CAGGAGFTEVFF.

The CDR3 sequence is CASSPTGQGSYEQYF. For the CDR3, the DNA is TGTGCCAGCAGTCCGACGGGACAGGGGTCCTACGAGCAGTACTTC. The V gene is TRBV28, the J gene TRBJ2-7; 10 bases match TRBD1. The CDR3 has 15 amino acids. Germline CDR1 MDHEN, CDR2 SYDVKM. V dropped 5 bases and J dropped 1; count of bases not matched to a gene: 5.

This clonotype was detected many times. CDR3 amino acids: CASSRNSNQPQHF. The CDR3 coding sequence is TGTGCCAGCAGCAGAAATAGCAATCAGCCCCAGCATTTT. The chain has TRBV12-3 or TRBV12-4 and TRBJ1-5, with D hard to call. CDR3 length: 13 amino acids. V lost 6 bases and J lost 0, with 6 bases in between.

The chain uses TRBV5-1 and TRBJ2-1; D perhaps matches TRBD2 (6 bases). The CDR3 covers 12 residues. The V gene's germline CDR1 is SGHRS and CDR2 YFSETQ. The V and J ends lost 4 bases and 14 bases respectively, with 16 bases between them. In DNA form, the CDR3 reads TGCGCCAGCAGCAAGGAGGGAGGTTGGAAGTTCTTC. It specifies CASSKEGGWKFF.

The genes are TRBV19 and TRBJ2-4; 7 bases map to TRBD1. The better agreement between TRBJ2-7 and the DNA end casts doubt on the J call. Germline lookup yields CDR1 LNHDA and CDR2 SQIVND (reference sequence). This CDR3 region has 13 residues. CDR3 nucleotides: TGTGCCAGTATTATTGGGACAGCCTACGAGCAGTACTTC. Translated: CASIIGTAYEQYF.

CDR3 residues: CSVDGDGGAFNEQYF. The CDR3 DNA reads TGCAGCGTTGACGGTGACGGGGGGGCATTTAATGAGCAGTACTTC. The gene calls are TRBV29-1 and TRBJ2-5, with 8 bases lining up with TRBD2. Unmatched junction bases numbered 17, after V lost 3 bases and J lost 11 bases. Germline values: CDR1 SQVTM, CDR2 ANQGSEA. The CDR3 contains 15 residues.